Below are 21 T cell receptor beta chains sequenced from a single sample in a study of T cell repertoires in cytomegalovirus infection. Via MiXCR, TCRdb re-called the reads, giving one row per CDR3 protein. Of more than 500,000 distinct CDR3 sequences in the sample, 16% are singletons; the top ten hold roughly a quarter. The sample taken for sequencing was CD8+ T cells from PBMCs. The receptors stem from a human donor in good health (CMV status not recorded). Some clones in this sample may be carry-over from other donors' samples.

The table lists this clonotype with many counts. The genes are TRBV7-9 and TRBJ1-4, with TRBD1 as a possible D gene (5 bases). Germline V gene sequence: CDR1 SEHNR, CDR2 FQNEAQ (reference sequence). Trimming left V 5 bases short and J 3 bases short, with 16 bases between. This CDR3 is built from 16 residues. CDR3 loop: CASSGDPRDPNEKLFF. CDR3 in DNA: TGTGCCAGCAGCGGAGATCCCCGGGACCCTAATGAAAAACTGTTTTTT.

The sample holds a few counts of this clonotype. For the CDR3, the DNA is TGTGCCAGCAGTTCCCTGGGGGGTCAAGAGACCCAGTACTTC. It codes for CASSSLGGQETQYF. The V call is TRBV11-1, the J call TRBJ2-5; a weak D match, TRBD2 (6 bases). Germline V gene lookup returns CDR1 SGHAT and CDR2 FQDESV (reference sequence). Trimming removed 6 bases from V and 2 bases from J, with 13 bases in between. CDR3 length equals 14 residues.

The V and J genes are TRBV2 and TRBJ2-7, with D hard to call. V lost 6 bases and J lost 2, with 11 bases in between. The CDR3 sequence is 13 residues long. Germline loops: CDR1 SNHLY, CDR2 FYNNEI. Here the CDR3 reads CASRYLGPYEQYF. The CDR3 DNA sequence: TGTGCCAGCAGATATTTAGGACCCTACGAGCAGTACTTC.

This clonotype was seen many times. This sequence joins TRBV29-1 and TRBJ2-2; the match to TRBD1 covers 7 bases. V trimming: 0 bases; J trimming: 6 bases; junction bases outside the gene matches: 10. Germline V gives CDR1 SQVTM, CDR2 ANQGSEA. The CDR3 contains 16 residues. For the CDR3, the DNA is TGCAGCGTTGAAGATCAGCACAGGGGAAGGGCCGGGGAGCTGTTTTTT. It specifies CSVEDQHRGRAGELFF.

CDR3 nucleotide sequence: TGTGCCAGCAGTCAACTAGCTAATGAGCAGTTCTTC. This encodes CASSQLANEQFF. The chain couples TRBV6-5 to TRBJ2-1, with TRBD2 as a possible D gene (6 bases). CDR3 length equals 12 residues. V was shortened by 5 bases and J by 7 bases, with 9 bases between the two germline ends. The germline CDR1 and CDR2 sequences are MNHEY and SVGAGI.

The chain is built from TRBV10-2 and TRBJ1-5, with 12 bases that match TRBD1. CDR3 size: 15 residues. Germline V lookup: CDR1 WSHSY, CDR2 SAAADI. The V and J ends lost 9 bases and 1 base, in that order; junction bases with no gene match: 4. CDR3 loop: CASWDRGRSNQPQHF. The DNA of the CDR3 is TGCGCCAGTTGGGACAGGGGGCGAAGCAATCAGCCCCAGCATTTT.

This clonotype was observed a few times. The chain is built from TRBV5-4 and TRBJ2-1; D not resolved. The germline gives CDR1 SGHNT, CDR2 YYREEE (reference sequence). V shed 3 bases and J shed 5 bases, with 12 bases lying between them. The CDR3 loop spans 14 amino acids. CDR3 residues: CASSSPGRDNEQFF. DNA of the CDR3: TGTGCCAGCAGCTCGCCCGGAAGAGACAATGAGCAGTTCTTC.

J is TRBJ2-7 and V is TRBV30, with 10 positions matching TRBD1. Looked up from germline, CDR1 is GTSNPN and CDR2 is SVGIG (reference sequence). V was pared by 0 bases and J by 3 bases, with 2 bases of the junction left unmatched. This CDR3 has 14 residues. The CDR3 coding sequence is TGTGCCTGGAGTGTAGGGACAGGGGTCTACGAGCAGTACTTC. Translation: CAWSVGTGVYEQYF.

This clonotype was found a few times. The chain employs TRBV27 and TRBJ1-1; 9 bases are shared with TRBD1. The CDR3 length is 16 residues. From germline, CDR1 is MNHEY and CDR2 SMNVEV (reference sequence). V shed 6 bases, J shed 0 bases, and the junction held 8 bases outside the gene matches. As DNA, the CDR3 is TGTGCCAGCAGACTCTCCACAGGGGGCTTGAACACTGAAGCTTTCTTT. Its translation is CASRLSTGGLNTEAFF.

In this sample, this clonotype turned up many times. This CDR3 reads CASSHPRLAGYNEQFF. The CDR3 bases are TGTGCCAGCAGTCACCCCCGGCTAGCGGGGTACAATGAGCAGTTCTTC. The chain uses TRBV12-3 or TRBV12-4 and TRBJ2-1; TRBD2 matches at 9 bases. This CDR3 is built from 16 residues. The V and J ends lost 5 bases and 4 bases, in that order; junction bases with no gene match: 9.

This clonotype has just a few counts. This chain connects TRBV28 to TRBJ2-7; D gene uncertain. The CDR3 totals 12 residues. V lost 5 bases and J lost 4, with 9 bases in between. The germline gives CDR1 MDHEN, CDR2 SYDVKM. CDR3 in DNA: TGTGCCAGCAGTACCCCCAGTTACGAGCAGTACTTC. Protein product: CASSTPSYEQYF.

A few counts support this clonotype. This chain joins TRBV28 and TRBJ2-5, with D perhaps given as TRBD1 or TRBD2 (5 bases each). The V gene lost 3 bases and the J gene lost 5 bases, with 25 bases spanning the gap. The CDR3 consists of 18 residues. CDR1 is MDHEN and CDR2 is SYDVKM in the germline V gene. The CDR3 here is CASSFTLPPGFEGETQYF. CDR3 coding DNA: TGTGCCAGCAGTTTCACACTTCCCCCCGGCTTCGAGGGGGAGACCCAGTACTTC.

This clonotype has more than one count but fewer than ten. The rearrangement uses TRBV6-2 or TRBV6-3 and TRBJ2-7, with 7 bases lining up with TRBD1. The J segment lost 4 bases and the V segment lost 7 bases, leaving 16 bases of the junction unmatched. CDR1 and CDR2 from the germline V gene are MNHEY and SVGEGT. This CDR3 has 16 residues. The CDR3 spells CASNSNRGPTNYEQYF. DNA of the CDR3: TGTGCCAGCAACTCAAACAGGGGTCCAACTAATTACGAGCAGTACTTC.

The table lists this clonotype with many counts. The genes are TRBV7-9 and TRBJ1-2, with 8 bases lining up with TRBD1. The V and J ends lost 11 bases and 2 bases, in that order; junction bases with no gene match: 7. This CDR3 region has 13 residues. The germline gives CDR1 SEHNR, CDR2 FQNEAQ (reference sequence). The CDR3 sequence is CAYERTGNYGYTF. CDR3 bases: TGTGCCTATGAAAGGACAGGGAACTATGGCTACACCTTC.

This clonotype was found a few times. The chain uses TRBV15 and TRBJ2-2; the D gene is possibly TRBD2 (5 bases). The germline V gene has CDR1 LNHNV and CDR2 YYDKDF (reference sequence). CDR3 size: 15 residues. Trimming took off 3 bases at V and 4 bases at J, with 12 bases between the two ends. CDR3 residues: CATSRDGISTGELFF. In DNA, the CDR3 is TGTGCCACCAGCAGGGACGGGATTTCCACCGGGGAGCTGTTTTTT.

The V call is TRBV29-1, the J call TRBJ2-1; D possibly corresponds to TRBD2 (5 bases). Trimming took off 2 bases at V and 3 bases at J, with 11 bases between the two ends. Germline CDR1 and CDR2: SQVTM and ANQGSEA. The CDR3 length is 14 residues. CDR3 sequence reads: CSVELARGYNEQFF. The CDR3 coding sequence is TGCAGCGTTGAATTAGCCCGGGGCTACAATGAGCAGTTCTTC.

The chain recombines TRBV11-2 with TRBJ2-3; D is ambiguous. The CDR3 spans 11 residues. Trimming removed 7 bases from V and 7 bases from J, with 9 bases in between. Germline V gene sequence: CDR1 SGHAT, CDR2 FQNNGV. CDR3 residues: CASTQRHTQYF. CDR3 DNA: TGTGCCAGCACCCAGAGACATACGCAGTATTTT.

This clonotype has at least ten counts. The J gene is TRBJ2-3, the V gene TRBV12-5, with TRBD1 matching over 8 bases. Losses at the gene ends were 6 bases for V and 4 bases for J; bases not matched to a gene: 3. The CDR3 runs 13 residues. CDR1 is LGHNT and CDR2 is FRNRAP in the germline V gene. CDR3 DNA: TGTGCTAGTGGGACAGGGGTCGCAGATACGCAGTATTTT. Its protein is CASGTGVADTQYF.

This clonotype has a count of ten or more. The J gene is TRBJ2-5, the V gene TRBV9; 11 bases are shared with TRBD1. Germline V gene sequence: CDR1 SGDLS, CDR2 YYNGEE. The ends lost 2 bases at V and 4 bases at J; junction bases unmatched: 7. This CDR3 spans 16 amino acids. The chain's CDR3 is CASSVGTGGVLETQYF. CDR3 bases: TGTGCCAGCAGCGTTGGGACAGGGGGAGTACTAGAGACCCAGTACTTC.

The chain has TRBV28 and TRBJ1-6; TRBD1 is a possible D gene (6 bases). This CDR3 has 16 residues. The germline V gene has CDR1 MDHEN and CDR2 SYDVKM. V was clipped by 4 bases and J by 10 bases, with 20 bases between them. The CDR3 DNA is TGTGCCAGCAGTTCCGGAGAGGGGGACACCGGGTCACCCCTCCACTTT. Translated, it gives CASSSGEGDTGSPLHF. The full variable domain, its missing parts supplied by reference TRBV28 and TRBJ1-6, is DVKVTQSSRYLVKRTGEKVFLECVQDMDHENMFWYRQDPGLGLRLIYFSYDVKMKEKGDIPEGYSVSREKKERFSLILESASTNQTSMYLCASSSGEGDTGSPLHFGNGTRLTVT.

This clonotype was seen ten or more times. The V call is TRBV6-5, the J call TRBJ1-6; 7 bases map to TRBD1. The CDR3 has 15 amino acids. Germline lookup yields CDR1 MNHEY and CDR2 SVGAGI. Trimming at V came to 6 bases and at J to 7 bases, leaving 9 bases not matched to a gene. The CDR3 DNA sequence: TGTGCCAGCAGCTCTTCTCAACAGGGGAATTCACCCCTCCACTTT. This gives the protein CASSSSQQGNSPLHF.